This T cell receptor beta chain was obtained from a study of human T cells and chemical hapten exposure. Study context: The patient population, which was mostly female, had alopecia areata, totalis or universalis. Across samples, TCR yields varied, mostly owing to small differences in pooled library volumes.

Time point specified: patch test 1, 2 weeks after DPC sensitization. Treatment here: therapeutic diphenylcyclopropenone sensitization with weekly scalp DPC. In TCRdb, the RACE reads were re-called with MiXCR into one record per CDR3 protein. Of roughly 200,000 distinct CDR3 sequences listed, around 22% are singletons. General study results and limits: Each of the donors had alopecia, so their immune responses may not resemble those of healthy people.

Points on this clonotype: Antigen: not known.

The sample in question was whole blood, obtained in connection with sensitization to the hapten diphenylcyclopropenone (DPC). The clonotype comes from a woman aged 45 to 65 with alopecia areata. Some clones in this sample may be carry-over from other donors' samples.

CDR3 in amino acids: CSAPITGTVGNEQFF. CDR3 DNA: TGCAGTGCACCAATTACCGGGACAGTGGGCAATGAGCAGTTCTTC. The chain is built from TRBV20-1 and TRBJ2-1; 7 bases are a match to TRBD1. The ends lost 6 bases at V and 6 bases at J; junction bases unmatched: 14. The CDR3 consists of 15 residues. CDR1 and CDR2 (germline): DFQATT, SNEGSKA (reference sequence).